This T cell receptor beta chain was identified in a study of blood T cell repertoires in COVID-19 (dated by TCRdb to the early 2020s). Study-level background: Samples from collaborators originated in the United States, Italy and Spain and spanned both the acute and convalescent phases of COVID-19. The material from the prospective study consisted of cDNA or gDNA derived from T cells, B-cell-depleted T cells, or PBMCs. The dataset comprised deeply sampled blood TCRbeta repertoires from subjects exposed to, actively infected with, or recovered from COVID-19. The repertoires were released in a freely available public database intended as a resource for research on the immune response to SARS-CoV-2. Samples came from the ongoing ImmuneRACE study (first 160 participants) plus 1,254 subjects from 6 global collaborators. A de-identified subject ID, COVID-19 status, age in years and sex were almost always included in the sample metadata. HLA class I and class II types, where available, came from metadata supplied by the sample provider rather than from assay-based typing. What the research found in general, with its limitations: The quantity of clinical and demographic metadata differed by source and by participant and was supplied without curation.

V and J lose 3 bases and 8 bases, and a span of 16 bases separates them. There are 14 amino acids in the CDR3, from cysteine to phenylalanine inclusive. Solely the CDR3 DNA is kept, with 42 bases framed from the first base. CDR1 and CDR2, per the germline V gene (reference sequence), are LNHDA and SQIVND. Participants in the prospective study were enrolled through a virtual design, were aged roughly 18 to 100 years, and lived in about 25 United States geographic areas. Cohort assignment in the prospective study relied on participant-reported clinical history from a screening survey and a study questionnaire. Recovered participants in ImmuneRACE Cohort 3 were defined by two consecutive negative NP/OP PCR tests, clearance by a healthcare professional, or resolution of symptoms. In the prospective study, whole blood, serum and a nasopharyngeal or oropharyngeal swab were collected from each participant by mobile phlebotomists. Prospective study participants could optionally give additional blood draws and questionnaires over an approximately 2-month period. Prospective study blood samples were shipped either frozen or at room temperature before DNA extraction.

About this clone: What antigen it recognizes has not been identified. No qualities accompany the bases; no much larger clone lies one base away.

The immunoSEQ Assay, a bias-controlled multiplex PCR, was used to amplify TCRbeta CDR3 regions from genomic DNA. The source study handled its data this way. The number of nucleated cells in each sample was estimated by amplification of reference gene primers within the assay. To quantify the absolute abundance of each unique TCRbeta CDR3 rearrangement, sequence reads were collapsed and filtered. For each sample, productive Simpson clonality was calculated by taking the square root of Simpson's diversity index across productive rearrangements. In its TCRdb copy, this immuneACCESS table keeps in-frame sequences only and misses some clones. Where compared with another copy, unresolved V genes explain less than half of these, and the others have no known cause. Clone size and the V and J calls come from that table; the DNA yielded D and trimming. The sample has around 450,000 clones on record, roughly 87% of them singletons. The ten largest clones capture around 0.7% of the sample.

This receptor was taken from a young woman who had recovered from COVID-19. The sequenced material came from PBMCs or T cells enriched from blood (not recorded which). The V gene is TRBV19 and the J gene is TRBJ2-5; 6 matching bases give a weak D call of TRBD1. The nucleotide sequence is TGTGCCAGTAGTATGGGGGCGACGGTTGATACCCAGTACTTC. It specifies CASSMGATVDTQYF.